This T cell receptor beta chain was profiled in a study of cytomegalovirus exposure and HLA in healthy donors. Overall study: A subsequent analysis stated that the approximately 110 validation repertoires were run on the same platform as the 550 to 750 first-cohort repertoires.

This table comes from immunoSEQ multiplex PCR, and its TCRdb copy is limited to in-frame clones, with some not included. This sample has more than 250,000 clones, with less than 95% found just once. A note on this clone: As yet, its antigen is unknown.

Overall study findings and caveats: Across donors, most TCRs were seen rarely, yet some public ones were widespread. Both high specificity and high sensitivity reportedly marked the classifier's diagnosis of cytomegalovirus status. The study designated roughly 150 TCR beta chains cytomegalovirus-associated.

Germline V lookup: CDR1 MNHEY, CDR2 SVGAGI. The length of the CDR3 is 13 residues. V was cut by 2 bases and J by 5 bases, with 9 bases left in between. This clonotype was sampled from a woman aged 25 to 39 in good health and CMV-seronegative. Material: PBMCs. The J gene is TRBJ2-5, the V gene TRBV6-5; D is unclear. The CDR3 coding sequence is TGTGCCAGCAGTTACAGGTTAGGGGAGACCCAGTACTTC. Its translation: CASSYRLGETQYF.